The present T cell receptor beta chain was sequenced within a study of OX40 agonist ivuxolimab in advanced cancers. Looking at the study overall: At 65% to 85% male, the cohort had a mean age of about 60 years, ranging from 23 to 79.

Clones were read by immunoSEQ multiplex PCR, and TCRdb kept only the in-frame ones, dropping some. Here the sample spans under 90,000 clones, 75% to 90% being singletons. This clone appeared once. The CDR3 runs 16 residues. Germline CDR1 SGHRS, CDR2 YFSETQ. V dropped 5 bases and J dropped 2; count of bases not matched to a gene: 11. Sequences were derived from CD4+ or CD8+ T cells sorted from blood, sampled in a trial of the OX40 agonist ivuxolimab. The TCR comes from an adult with an advanced solid tumor such as melanoma, head and neck, liver or kidney cancer. The rearrangement uses TRBV5-1 and TRBJ2-3, with 7 bases aligning to TRBD1. The CDR3 sequence is CASRLGGGQITDTQYF. The CDR3 DNA reads TGCGCCAGCAGACTTGGTGGGGGACAGATCACAGATACGCAGTATTTT.